This entry features one T cell receptor (beta chain) sequence. The CDR3 covers 13 residues. Germline V gene sequence: CDR1 MRHNA, CDR2 SNTAGT. Trimming took 5 bases from V and 6 from J; bases not matched to a gene: 1. This entry belongs to a study of T cell changes during pregnancy in multiple sclerosis. This table comes from immunoSEQ multiplex PCR, and its TCRdb copy is limited to in-frame clones, with some not included. The data show about 75,000 clones, roughly 90% seen once. The V and J genes are TRBV6-4 and TRBJ2-2, with 9 bases that match TRBD1. The origin of this receptor is a female donor in good health, enrolled as a control in a pregnancy study. The material was peripheral blood, obtained in the first trimester of pregnancy. CDR3 DNA: TGTGCCAGCAGTCGGGACAGGGCCGGGGAGCTGTTTTTT. Encoded protein: CASSRDRAGELFF.